This T cell receptor (beta chain) was captured in a study of CD8+ T cells in alopecia areata. V lost 5 bases and J 0 bases, leaving 10 bases between the germline ends. The CDR3 has 13 amino acids. Germline V gives CDR1 SQVTM, CDR2 ANQGSEA. Treatment meaning: oral pan-JAK inhibitor, 5-10 mg twice daily. As the sequencing template, cDNA was produced by extracting RNA and reverse transcribing it. TCRdb's table, derived via immunoSEQ multiplex PCR, lists solely in-frame clones and lacks some. The data contain about 160,000 clones, approximately 65% of them singletons. This clone was counted once. Its antigen is currently unknown. General study points: Scalp clonality and expanded CD8+ clones among the top 100 fell significantly with tofacitinib.

The clonotype originates from a human donor with alopecia areata. The V and J genes are TRBV29-1 and TRBJ2-5; D possibly uses TRBD1 or TRBD2 (5 bases each). Sequenced here: CD4+ T cells sorted from blood, sampled at week 4, from a patient treated with tofacitinib. The CDR3 is CSVFRGDQETQYF. CDR3 in DNA: TGCAGCGTTTTTAGGGGAGACCAAGAGACCCAGTACTTC.